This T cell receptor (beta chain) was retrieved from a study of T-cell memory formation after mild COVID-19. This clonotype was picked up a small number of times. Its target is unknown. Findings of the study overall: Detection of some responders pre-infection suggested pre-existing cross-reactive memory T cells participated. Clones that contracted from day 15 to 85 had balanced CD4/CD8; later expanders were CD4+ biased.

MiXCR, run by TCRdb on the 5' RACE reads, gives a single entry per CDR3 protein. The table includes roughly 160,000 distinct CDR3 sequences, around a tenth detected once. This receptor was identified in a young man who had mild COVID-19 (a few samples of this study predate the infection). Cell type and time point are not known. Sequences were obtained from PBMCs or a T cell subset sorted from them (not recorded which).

The CDR3 spells CASSRGGTEAFF. The CDR3 DNA sequence: TGTGCCAGCAGCAGGGGGGGTACTGAAGCTTTCTTT. The chain recombines TRBV7-9 with TRBJ1-1; TRBD1 might be the D (6 bases). The CDR3 loop spans 12 amino acids. Per the germline V gene, CDR1 is SEHNR and CDR2 is FQNEAQ (reference sequence). Trimming shortened V by 5 bases and J by 5 bases, and 9 bases separated the two germline ends.